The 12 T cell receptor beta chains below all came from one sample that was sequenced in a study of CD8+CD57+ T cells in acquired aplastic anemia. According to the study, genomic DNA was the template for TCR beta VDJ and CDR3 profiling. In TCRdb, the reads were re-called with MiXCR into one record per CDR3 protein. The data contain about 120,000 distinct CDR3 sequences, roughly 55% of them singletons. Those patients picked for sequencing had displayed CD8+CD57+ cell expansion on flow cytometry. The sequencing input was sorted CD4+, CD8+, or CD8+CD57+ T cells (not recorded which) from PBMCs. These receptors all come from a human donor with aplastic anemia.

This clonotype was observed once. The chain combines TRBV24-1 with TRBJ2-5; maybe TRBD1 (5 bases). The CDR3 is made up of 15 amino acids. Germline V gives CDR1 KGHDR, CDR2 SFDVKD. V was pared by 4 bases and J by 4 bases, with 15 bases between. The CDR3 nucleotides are TGTGCCACCAGTGAAGCCGACAGTAGTCGAGAGACCCAGTACTTC. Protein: CATSEADSSRETQYF.

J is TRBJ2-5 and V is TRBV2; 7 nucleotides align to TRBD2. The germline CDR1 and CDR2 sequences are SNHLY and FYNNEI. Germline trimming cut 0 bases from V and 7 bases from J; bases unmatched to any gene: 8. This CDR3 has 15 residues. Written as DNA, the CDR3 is TGTGCCAGCAGTGAAGCGTACGTGGCTAGCGGGACCCAGTACTTC. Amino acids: CASSEAYVASGTQYF.

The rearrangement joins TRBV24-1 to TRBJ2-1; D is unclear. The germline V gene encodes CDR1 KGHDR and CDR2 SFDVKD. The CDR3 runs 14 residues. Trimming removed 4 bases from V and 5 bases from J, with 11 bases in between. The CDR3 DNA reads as TGTGCCACCAGTGACCCTCAGACCCACAATGAGCAGTTCTTC. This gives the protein CATSDPQTHNEQFF.

The CDR3, as DNA: TGTGCCAGCAGTGATAGGCAGGGGGTCAACGAGCAGTACTTC. Encoded protein: CASSDRQGVNEQYF. V and J are TRBV2 and TRBJ2-7; 7 bases match TRBD1. CDR3 length: 14 amino acids. Germline V gene sequence: CDR1 SNHLY, CDR2 FYNNEI. V lost 3 bases, J lost 5 bases, and 7 bases stayed unmatched.

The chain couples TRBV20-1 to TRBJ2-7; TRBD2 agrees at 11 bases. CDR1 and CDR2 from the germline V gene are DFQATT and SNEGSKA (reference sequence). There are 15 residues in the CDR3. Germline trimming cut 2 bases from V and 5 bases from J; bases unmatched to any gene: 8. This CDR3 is CSARHSGRVRDEQYF. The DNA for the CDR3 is TGCAGTGCTAGACATAGCGGGAGGGTTCGCGACGAGCAGTACTTC.

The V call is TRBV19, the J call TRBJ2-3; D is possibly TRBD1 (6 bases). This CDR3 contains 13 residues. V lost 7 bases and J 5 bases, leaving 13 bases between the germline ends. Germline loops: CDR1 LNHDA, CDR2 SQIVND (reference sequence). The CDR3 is CASTLPGEDTQYF. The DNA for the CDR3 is TGTGCCAGTACCCTCCCAGGGGAAGATACGCAGTATTTT.

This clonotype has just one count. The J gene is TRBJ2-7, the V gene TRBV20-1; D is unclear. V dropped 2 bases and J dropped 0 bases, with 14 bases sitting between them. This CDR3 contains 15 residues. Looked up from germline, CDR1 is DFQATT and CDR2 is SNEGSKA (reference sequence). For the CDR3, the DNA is TGCAGTGCTAGACCCCATAGGAACGCCTCCTACGAGCAGTACTTC. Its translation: CSARPHRNASYEQYF.

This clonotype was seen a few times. CDR3 sequence reads: CASSNSRSYEQYF. CDR3 nucleotide sequence: TGTGCCAGCAGCAACAGTCGCTCCTACGAGCAGTACTTC. The V call is TRBV7-9, the J call TRBJ2-7; D uncertain. CDR3 length equals 13 residues. The V gene lost 5 bases and the J gene lost 0 bases, with 8 bases spanning the gap. The germline V gene encodes CDR1 SEHNR and CDR2 FQNEAQ (reference sequence).

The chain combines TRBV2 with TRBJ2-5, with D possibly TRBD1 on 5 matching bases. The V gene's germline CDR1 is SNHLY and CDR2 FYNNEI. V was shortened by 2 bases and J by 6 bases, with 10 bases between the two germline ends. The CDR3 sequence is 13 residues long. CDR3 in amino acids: CASSERGLKTQYF. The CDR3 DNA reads TGTGCCAGCAGTGAAAGGGGCCTGAAGACCCAGTACTTC.

CDR3 loop: CATSRDRSGGRIYEQYF. CDR3 nucleotides: TGTGCCACCAGCAGAGATAGGTCTGGCGGACGGATCTACGAGCAGTACTTC. The chain has TRBV15 and TRBJ2-7; D not resolved. CDR1 is LNHNV and CDR2 is YYDKDF in the germline V gene (reference sequence). V lost 0 bases and J 3 bases, leaving 18 bases between the germline ends. This CDR3 has 17 amino acids.

The CDR3 nucleotides are TGCAGTGCTAGAGATAGGACGGGCTACACCTTC. Protein sequence: CSARDRTGYTF. The chain couples TRBV20-1 to TRBJ1-2, with D hard to call. CDR3 length: 11 residues. V lost 0 bases and J 8 bases, leaving 7 bases between the germline ends. The germline gives CDR1 DFQATT, CDR2 SNEGSKA (reference sequence).

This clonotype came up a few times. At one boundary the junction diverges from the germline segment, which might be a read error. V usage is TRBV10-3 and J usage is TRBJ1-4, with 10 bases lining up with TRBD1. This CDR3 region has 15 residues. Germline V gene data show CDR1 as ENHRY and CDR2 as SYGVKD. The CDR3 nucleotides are TGTGCCAGCAGTTTGCGACAGGGGGCAGGTGAAAAACTGTTTTTT. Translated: CASSLRQGAGEKLFF.